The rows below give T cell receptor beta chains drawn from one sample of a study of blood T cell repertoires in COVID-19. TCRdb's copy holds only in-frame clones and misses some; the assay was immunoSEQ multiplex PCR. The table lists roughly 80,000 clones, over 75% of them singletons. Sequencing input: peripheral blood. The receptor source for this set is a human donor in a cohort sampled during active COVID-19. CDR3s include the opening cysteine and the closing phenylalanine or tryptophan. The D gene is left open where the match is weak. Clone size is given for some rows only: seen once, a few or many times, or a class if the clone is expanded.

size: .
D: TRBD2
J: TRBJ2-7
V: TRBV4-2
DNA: TGTGCCAGCAGCCAAGATTCTAGCGGACTACTCTACGAGCAGTACTTC
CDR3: CASSQDSSGLLYEQYF

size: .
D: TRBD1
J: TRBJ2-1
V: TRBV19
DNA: TGTGCCAGTAGTTCGGGACAGGCGAAGCATGAGCAGTTCTTC
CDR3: CASSSGQAKHEQFF

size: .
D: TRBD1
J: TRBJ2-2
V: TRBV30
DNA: TGTGCCTGGAGGGGGACAGGGGGTGGCGGGGAGCTGTTTTTT
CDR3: CAWRGTGGGGELFF

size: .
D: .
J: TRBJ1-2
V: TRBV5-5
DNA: TGTGCCAGCTATGGGGCAAGTGGCTACACCTTC
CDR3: CASYGASGYTF

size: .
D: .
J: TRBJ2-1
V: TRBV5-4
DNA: TGTGCCAGCAGCCCCCCAAGTTCCCCGGGAAAAAGGTATGAGCAGTTCTTC
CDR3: CASSPPSSPGKRYEQFF

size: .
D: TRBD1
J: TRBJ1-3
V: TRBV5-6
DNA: TGTGCCAGCAGCTTCTGGACAGGGGAGGCGGATTTT
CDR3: CASSFWTGEADF

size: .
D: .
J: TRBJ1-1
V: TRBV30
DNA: TGTGCCTGTGAGGACACTGAAGCTTTCTTT
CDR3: CACEDTEAFF

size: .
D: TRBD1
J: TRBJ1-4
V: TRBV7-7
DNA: TGTGCCAGCAGCTTAGCCTATGGACAGGCCCGGGTGGAGAATCATGAAAAACTGTTTTTT
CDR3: CASSLAYGQARVENHEKLFF

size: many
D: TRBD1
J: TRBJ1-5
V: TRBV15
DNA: TGTGCCACCACCCCGACAGGGGGCAGCAATCAGCCCCAGCATTTT
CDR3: CATTPTGGSNQPQHF

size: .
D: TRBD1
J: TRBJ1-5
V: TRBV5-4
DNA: TGTGCCAGCAGCGCGGACAGGGGCCGTAATCAGCCCCAGCATTTT
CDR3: CASSADRGRNQPQHF

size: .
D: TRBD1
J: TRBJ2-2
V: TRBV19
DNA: TGTGCCAGTAGGACAGGGGCGGACACCGGGGAGCTGTTTTTT
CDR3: CASRTGADTGELFF

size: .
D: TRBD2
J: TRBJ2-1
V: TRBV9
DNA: TGTGCCAGCAGCGTAGGGGGGTCTAGCGGGTACAATGAGCAGTTCTTC
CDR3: CASSVGGSSGYNEQFF

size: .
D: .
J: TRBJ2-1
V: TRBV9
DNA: TGTGCCAGCAGCGTAGTTGGAGGGTATCAAGGGGAGCAGTTCTTC
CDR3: CASSVVGGYQGEQFF

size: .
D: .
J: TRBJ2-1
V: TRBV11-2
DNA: TGTGCCAGCAGCTTAGTACAGGGTGCCAATGAGCAGTTCTTC
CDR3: CASSLVQGANEQFF

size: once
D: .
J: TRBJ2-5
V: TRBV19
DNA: TGTGCCAGTAGTACCACCGACCCAGGGCAAGAGACCCAGTACTTC
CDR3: CASSTTDPGQETQYF

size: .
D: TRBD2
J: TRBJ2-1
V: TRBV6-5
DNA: TGTGCCAGCAGTTCTAGCGGGAGCTCCTACAATGAGCAGTTCTTC
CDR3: CASSSSGSSYNEQFF

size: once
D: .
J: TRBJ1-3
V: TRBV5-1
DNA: TGCGCCAGCAGCTTAGCAGGGGCTGGAAATGGAAACACCATATATTTT
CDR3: CASSLAGAGNGNTIYF

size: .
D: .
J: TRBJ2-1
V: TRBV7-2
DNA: TGTGCCAGCAGCCTCTTCCGGGACTCTCAGCAGTTCTTC
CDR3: CASSLFRDSQQFF

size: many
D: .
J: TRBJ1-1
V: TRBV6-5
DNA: TGTGCCAGCAGTTACTCGGAGGTCACTGAAGCTTTCTTT
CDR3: CASSYSEVTEAFF

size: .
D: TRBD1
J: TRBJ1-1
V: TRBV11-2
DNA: TGTGCCAGCAGCCTCCTGGACAGGGGGCCCCACACTGAAGCTTTCTTT
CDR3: CASSLLDRGPHTEAFF

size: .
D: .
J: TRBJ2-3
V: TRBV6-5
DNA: TGTGCCAGCAGTCGGGCGGGAATGACAGATACGCAGTATTTT
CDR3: CASSRAGMTDTQYF

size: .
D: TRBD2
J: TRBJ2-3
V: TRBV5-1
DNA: TGCGCCAGCGGAGCGGGGGGCAGCTCAGATACGCAGTATTTT
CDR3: CASGAGGSSDTQYF

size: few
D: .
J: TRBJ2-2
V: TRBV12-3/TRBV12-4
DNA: TGTGCCAGCAGATCCAGGGAAACCGGGGAGCTGTTTTTT
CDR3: CASRSRETGELFF

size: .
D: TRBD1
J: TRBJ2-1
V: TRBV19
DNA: TGTGCCAGTAGTATCGCAGGGGGTAGAGGGCAGTTCTTC
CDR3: CASSIAGGRGQFF

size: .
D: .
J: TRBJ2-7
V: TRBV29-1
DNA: TGCAGCGTTGGGGGGACACCCTACGAGCAGTACTTC
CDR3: CSVGGTPYEQYF

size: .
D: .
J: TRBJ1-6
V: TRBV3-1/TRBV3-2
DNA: TGTGCCAGCAGCCCCCAACGGGGTAATTCACCCCTCCACTTT
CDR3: CASSPQRGNSPLHF

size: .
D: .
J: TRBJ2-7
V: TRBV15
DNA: TGTGCCACTCGAGCGGCAGCCGTTCCCTACGAGCAGTACTTC
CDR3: CATRAAAVPYEQYF

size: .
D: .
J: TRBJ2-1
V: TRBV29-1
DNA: TGCAGCGTTGGGATATACGGGGAGAATGAGCAGTTCTTC
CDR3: CSVGIYGENEQFF

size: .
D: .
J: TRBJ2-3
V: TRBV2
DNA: TGTGCCATCCTCACAGATACGCAGTATTTT
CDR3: CAILTDTQYF

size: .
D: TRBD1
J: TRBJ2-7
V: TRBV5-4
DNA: TGTGCCAGCAGTTCCGGGACAGGAGCTACCTACGAGCAGTACTTC
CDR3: CASSSGTGATYEQYF

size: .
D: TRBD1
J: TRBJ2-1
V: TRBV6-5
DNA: TGTGCCAGCAGTTACTACAGGGGATCTGAGCAGTTCTTC
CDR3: CASSYYRGSEQFF

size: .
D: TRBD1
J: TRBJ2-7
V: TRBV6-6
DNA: TGTGCCAGCAGGGGGGGACAGGGGCGCAAGCAGTACTTC
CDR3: CASRGGQGRKQYF

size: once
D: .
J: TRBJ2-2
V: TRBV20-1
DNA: TGCAGTGCTGACTCCACCGGGGAGCTGTTTTTT
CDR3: CSADSTGELFF

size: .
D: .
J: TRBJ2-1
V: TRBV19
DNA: TGTGCCAGTAGAAAGGGGCAGAATGAGCAGTTCTTC
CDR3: CASRKGQNEQFF

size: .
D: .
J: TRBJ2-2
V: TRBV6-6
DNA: TGTGCCAGCAGTTACCCAACAGGGTCGGGCACCGGGGAGCTGTTTTTT
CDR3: CASSYPTGSGTGELFF

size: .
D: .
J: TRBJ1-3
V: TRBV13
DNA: TGTGCCAGCAGCTTAGGGGCTGCCTCTGGAAACACCATATATTTT
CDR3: CASSLGAASGNTIYF

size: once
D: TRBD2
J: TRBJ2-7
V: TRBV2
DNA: TGTGCCAGCAGTGCCTCTAGCGGGAGGTCTCACGAGCAGTACTTC
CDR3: CASSASSGRSHEQYF

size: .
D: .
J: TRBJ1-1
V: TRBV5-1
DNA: TGCGCCAGCAGCTTGGTTGTGGGGCGGAACACTGAAGCTTTCTTT
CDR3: CASSLVVGRNTEAFF

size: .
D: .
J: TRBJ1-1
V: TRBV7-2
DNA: TGTGCCAGCAGCCAGCAGGCTAACACTGAAGCTTTCTTT
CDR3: CASSQQANTEAFF

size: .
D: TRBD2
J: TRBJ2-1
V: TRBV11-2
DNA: TGTGCCAGCAGCTCAAGGGTCGGCGGGAGTAATGAGCAGTTCTTC
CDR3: CASSSRVGGSNEQFF

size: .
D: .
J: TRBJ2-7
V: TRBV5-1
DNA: TGCGCCAGCAGCTTGGTACAGGGCCTCTCCTACGAGCAGTACTTC
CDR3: CASSLVQGLSYEQYF

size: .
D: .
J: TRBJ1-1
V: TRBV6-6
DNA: TGTGCCAGCAGTTCCCCAAACAGGGTGGAGAACACTGAAGCTTTCTTT
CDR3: CASSSPNRVENTEAFF